Below, one TCR beta chain is given with its context. What it binds is not known. The sample is drawn from a study of CD8 T cells in ankylosing spondylitis. V dropped 0 bases and J dropped 9; count of bases not matched to a gene: 1. CDR1 and CDR2 (germline): SGHRS, YFSETQ. The CDR3 has 12 amino acids. Scientists made TCR beta libraries using quantitative 5'-RACE with molecular barcodes. TCRdb processed the 5' RACE reads anew with MiXCR; each CDR3 protein has one entry. The sample shows a few hundred thousand distinct CDR3 sequences, 20% to 25% of them seen only once. The study, taken as a whole, reports: In peripheral blood, disease-linked CD8+ clones occurred at relatively low frequencies. Made up of about eight highly homologous variants, a TCR beta motif appeared characteristic of ankylosing spondylitis blood.

This chain uses TRBV5-1 with TRBJ2-5; 8 nucleotides line up with TRBD1. This clonotype was sampled from a female donor with ankylosing spondylitis or in good health (not recorded which). Specimen: blood, either unsorted or a sorted T cell fraction (not recorded which). CDR3 region: CASSLAGGSQYF. DNA of the CDR3: TGCGCCAGCAGCTTGGCAGGGGGCTCCCAGTACTTC.